The 12 T cell receptor beta chains below all came from one sample that was sequenced in a study of CD4+ T cells in melanoma. Assay used: immunoSEQ multiplex PCR; TCRdb lists only in-frame clones, some missing. The sample lists about 14,000 clones, roughly 70% occurring once. The sequencing input was cells from a culture (not recorded whether cultured in vitro). The receptors were gathered from a human donor with melanoma.

Only a few counts were recorded for this clone. The V gene is TRBV4-1, the J gene TRBJ1-4, with D maybe TRBD1 (6 bases). Germline values: CDR1 MGHRA, CDR2 YSYEKL. Trimming took off 4 bases at V and 7 bases at J, with 13 bases between the two ends. This CDR3 is 14 amino acids long. This CDR3 is CASSRTGLGEKLFF. The DNA for the CDR3 is TGCGCCAGCAGCCGAACAGGGCTGGGTGAAAAACTGTTTTTT.

A few counts support this clone. The chain combines TRBV16 with TRBJ1-1; D is unresolved. The CDR3 is 12 amino acids. The germline gives CDR1 KGHSY, CDR2 FQNENV. Trimming cost V 4 bases and J 5 bases, with 8 bases left between them. The CDR3 DNA reads as TGTGCCAGCAGCCCACGTGGTACTGAAGCTTTCTTT. It translates to CASSPRGTEAFF.

This chain joins TRBV2 and TRBJ1-1, with D maybe TRBD1 (6 bases). Germline assignment: CDR1 SNHLY and CDR2 FYNNEI. CDR3 length: 12 amino acids. The V gene lost 3 bases and the J gene lost 9 bases, with 11 bases spanning the gap. DNA of the CDR3: TGTGCCAGCAGTGATACAGGGATGAAAGCTTTCTTT. It is translated as CASSDTGMKAFF.

The chain combines TRBV6-5 with TRBJ2-2, with D tentatively TRBD1 (6 bases). V shed 5 bases and J shed 0 bases, with 7 bases lying between them. In germline, CDR1 is MNHEY, CDR2 SVGAGI. This CDR3 has 14 residues. The CDR3 region has the DNA TGTGCCAGCAGTAGGACAGCGAACACCGGGGAGCTGTTTTTT. Translating it yields CASSRTANTGELFF.

This rearrangement joins TRBV7-2 to TRBJ2-1, with 10 bases identical to TRBD2. The V segment lost 4 bases and the J segment 5 bases; nucleotides outside the gene matches: 5. Germline V gene sequence: CDR1 SGHTA, CDR2 FQGNSA. The CDR3 spans 15 residues. The CDR3 sequence: CASSSNSGGHNEQFF. The DNA for the CDR3 is TGTGCCAGCAGCTCAAATAGCGGGGGGCACAATGAGCAGTTCTTC.

The CDR3 DNA reads TGCAGCGTTGTCTCGCGGACAGGGCTTAATGAAAAACTGTTTTTT. Translated, it gives CSVVSRTGLNEKLFF. The V and J genes are TRBV29-1 and TRBJ1-4; 8 positions match TRBD1. V lost 4 bases and J lost 4; bases outside the gene matches: 8. CDR1 is SQVTM and CDR2 is ANQGSEA in the germline V gene. This CDR3 region has 15 residues.

This sequence joins TRBV5-1 and TRBJ1-4, with TRBD1 as a possible D gene (5 bases). The CDR3 contains 15 residues. Trimming cost V 4 bases and J 7 bases, with 17 bases left between them. Germline assignment: CDR1 SGHRS and CDR2 YFSETQ. In DNA, the CDR3 is TGCGCCAGCAGCGCCGATCCAGGGAGGAGTGAAAAACTGTTTTTT. Translated: CASSADPGRSEKLFF.

This clone was picked up one time. This specimen includes other DNA sequences encoding the same CDR3. The chain carries TRBV10-3 and TRBJ2-1; TRBD1 agrees at 7 bases. Trimming cost V 6 bases and J 4 bases; bases outside gene matches: 6. Germline CDR1 reads ENHRY; CDR2 reads SYGVKD. This CDR3 contains 14 residues. In nucleotides, the CDR3 is TGTGCCATCAGCCCCGGGACAGCGTACAATGAGCAGTTCTTC. It encodes CAISPGTAYNEQFF.

This rearrangement joins TRBV7-8 to TRBJ2-5; 8 bases are a match to TRBD1. Germline V gene data show CDR1 as SGHVS and CDR2 as FQNEAQ. The CDR3 is made up of 16 amino acids. V was clipped by 5 bases and J by 1 base; unmatched bases: 9. The CDR3 here is CASSLTRTGSQETQYF. Written as DNA, the CDR3 is TGTGCCAGCAGCCTTACCCGGACAGGGAGCCAAGAGACCCAGTACTTC. Variable domain in full (rest from reference TRBV7-8 and TRBJ2-5): GAGVSQSPRYKVAKRGQDVALRCDPISGHVSLFWYQQALGQGPEFLTYFQNEAQLDKSGLPSDRFFAERPEGSVSTLKIQRTQQEDSAVYLCASSLTRTGSQETQYFGPGTRLLVL.

The chain employs TRBV5-1 and TRBJ2-1, with D maybe TRBD1 (5 bases). The V gene's germline CDR1 is SGHRS and CDR2 YFSETQ. Trimming shortened V by 2 bases and J by 4 bases, and 10 bases separated the two germline ends. The CDR3 totals 14 residues. Written as DNA, the CDR3 is TGCGCCAGCAGCTTCGGCCAGGGTTACAATGAGCAGTTCTTC. Encoded protein: CASSFGQGYNEQFF. Together with reference TRBV5-1 and TRBJ2-1, the CDR3 gives the full variable domain: KAGVTQTPRYLIKTRGQQVTLSCSPISGHRSVSWYQQTPGQGLQFLFEYFSETQRNKGNFPGRFSGRQFSNSRSEMNVSTLELGDSALYLCASSFGQGYNEQFFGPGTRLTVL.

The rearrangement uses TRBV29-1 and TRBJ1-4; D is unresolved. CDR1 and CDR2 from the germline V gene are SQVTM and ANQGSEA. V lost 4 bases to trimming and J lost 0 bases, with 9 bases between them. The CDR3 is made up of 14 amino acids. The CDR3 reads CSVAQQSTNEKLFF. In DNA, the CDR3 is TGCAGCGTTGCCCAACAGTCAACTAATGAAAAACTGTTTTTT.

The rearrangement links TRBV7-3 to TRBJ2-1, with D uncertain. CDR3 length equals 14 residues. Trimming shortened V by 3 bases and J by 2 bases, and 8 bases separated the two germline ends. The germline CDR1 and CDR2 sequences are SGHTA and FQGTGA. CDR3 amino acids: CASSLAAAYNEQFF. Written as DNA, the CDR3 is TGTGCCAGCAGCTTGGCGGCGGCCTACAATGAGCAGTTCTTC.